This T cell receptor (beta chain) was captured by sequencing in a study of shared clonotypes between healthy human individuals. CD45RO negativity and positive selection for CCR7 defined naive CD8 cells, a population that excluded terminally differentiated effector memory CD45RA+ cells. The DNA input per sorted-subset replicate PCR was 200 to 250 ng, corresponding to some 30,000 T cell genomes. Measured with immunoSEQ multiplex PCR; TCRdb has only the in-frame clones, and not every one. The table has nearly 2 million clones, about 95% seen once. CDR1 and CDR2 (germline): SQVTM, ANQGSEA. V was clipped by 3 bases and J by 4 bases, with 12 bases between them. The CDR3 has 14 amino acids.

The sequenced sample consisted of naive CD8+ T cells sorted from blood. This sequence joins TRBV29-1 and TRBJ2-2; no definite D call. This receptor was identified in a man between 18 and 29 years old in good health. Here the CDR3 reads CSVEDGGVTGELFF. CDR3 coding DNA: TGCAGCGTTGAGGATGGTGGAGTCACCGGGGAGCTGTTTTTT.